Listed here are 9 T cell receptor beta chains from one sample, sequenced in a study of beta chain features in type 1 diabetes. Study-wide findings and caveats: Among patients with Type 1 diabetes, TCRB CDR3s were moderately but significantly shorter in every one of the four CD4+ subsets.

These receptors' antigens are unknown. The authors reverse transcribed all of the isolated RNA, so sequencing captured expressed TCRB transcripts. Sequencing used immunoSEQ multiplex PCR; TCRdb keeps in-frame clones, though not all of them. The sample shows around 310,000 clones, approximately 15% of them seen only once. The sequenced sample was naive CD4+ T cells from blood. These receptors were taken from a young woman with type 1 diabetes.

The rearrangement links TRBV6-5 to TRBJ1-4; D is undetermined. CDR3 length: 15 amino acids. V was cut by 0 bases and J by 10 bases, with 15 bases left in between. Per germline, CDR1 MNHEY and CDR2 SVGAGI. CDR3 residues: CASSYSGMEVGKLFF. The CDR3 DNA is TGTGCCAGCAGTTACTCAGGGATGGAGGTCGGAAAACTGTTTTTT.

The CDR3 spells CAWSSHQRQGLTLLTEAFF. CDR3 coding DNA: TGTGCCTGGAGTTCCCACCAAAGACAGGGCCTAACTCTCCTAACTGAAGCTTTCTTT. The genes are TRBV30 and TRBJ1-1; 7 bases agree with TRBD1. With 2 bases clipped from V and 5 bases from J, the junction kept 23 bases outside the gene matches. Germline V gene sequence: CDR1 GTSNPN, CDR2 SVGIG (reference sequence). This CDR3 has 19 amino acids.

The gene calls are TRBV30 and TRBJ2-5, with 7 nucleotides matching TRBD1. J gave up 2 bases and V 0 bases, and 6 bases lay outside the gene matches. Germline loops: CDR1 GTSNPN, CDR2 SVGIG (reference sequence). CDR3 size: 15 residues. CDR3 bases: TGTGCCTGGAGTGTGCGGACAGGATCACAAGAGACCCAGTACTTC. Its translation: CAWSVRTGSQETQYF.

The table lists this clone with a few counts. The chain uses TRBV7-2 and TRBJ1-1, with D possibly matching TRBD1 (5 bases). This CDR3 has 14 residues. V gave up 2 bases and J gave up 1 base, with 8 bases separating them. CDR1 and CDR2 (germline): SGHTA, FQGNSA. For the CDR3, the DNA is TGTGCCAGCAGCTTAAACGACAGGAACACTGAAGCTTTCTTT. Residues: CASSLNDRNTEAFF.

This clone showed up just a few times. J is TRBJ2-3 and V is TRBV6-1; weak D call: TRBD1 (6 bases). V lost 3 bases, J lost 3 bases, and 13 bases lay in between. From germline, CDR1 is MNHNS and CDR2 SASEGT. CDR3 size: 15 residues. The CDR3 region has the DNA TGTGCCAGCAGTGATTACGGGACACCTACAGATACGCAGTATTTT. This gives the protein CASSDYGTPTDTQYF.

The rearrangement joins TRBV9 to TRBJ2-3, with TRBD2 identical over 11 bases. Trimming removed 0 bases from V and 5 bases from J; junction bases left unmatched: 5. The CDR3 is made up of 16 amino acids. Germline CDR1 and CDR2: SGDLS and YYNGEE. CDR3 residues: CASSVVGLAGGDTQYF. In DNA form, the CDR3 reads TGTGCCAGCAGCGTAGTAGGTCTAGCGGGAGGAGATACGCAGTATTTT.

This chain joins TRBV28 and TRBJ2-7; D not resolved. CDR1 MDHEN and CDR2 SYDVKM come from the germline V gene. This CDR3 is 13 amino acids long. V lost 8 bases to trimming and J lost 3 bases, with 14 bases between them. In DNA form, the CDR3 reads TGTGCCAGCCATTCGGGTCCCCTCTACGAGCAGTACTTC. As protein: CASHSGPLYEQYF.

Only a few counts were recorded for this clone. This sequence joins TRBV28 and TRBJ2-7, with 10 bases fitting TRBD1. V shed 6 bases, J shed 7 bases, and the junction held 12 bases outside the gene matches. The CDR3 is 15 amino acids. The germline gives CDR1 MDHEN, CDR2 SYDVKM. The CDR3 sequence: CASRSGTGVPKEQYF. The DNA of the CDR3 is TGTGCCAGCAGATCCGGGACAGGGGTTCCTAAAGAGCAGTACTTC.

J is TRBJ1-5 and V is TRBV2, with 10 bases fitting TRBD1. Germline V CDR1 and CDR2: SNHLY, FYNNEI. Losses at the gene ends were 7 bases for V and 5 bases for J; bases not matched to a gene: 5. This CDR3 contains 14 residues. CDR3 loop: CASIRTGGDQPQHF. CDR3 in DNA: TGTGCCAGCATTAGGACAGGGGGGGATCAGCCCCAGCATTTT.